This T cell receptor (beta chain) was captured in a study of cytomegalovirus exposure and HLA in healthy donors. Study-level background: The study's early data release held around 85 million unique TCRs from HLA-typed donors. Findings of the study overall: Association with HLA alleles at 0.05 false discovery rate was found for 16,951 TCR beta sequences in a later analysis. Cytomegalovirus-associated TCR beta chains were listed, numbering over 150.

PCR was performed using 60 Vbeta and 13 Jbeta primers. Assay: immunoSEQ multiplex PCR; the TCRdb copy retains only in-frame clones and omits some. The repertoire holds 55,000 to 70,000 clones, with 55% to 80% as singletons. As regards this clone: No antigen is known for it.

This CDR3 spans 13 amino acids. Germline CDR1 and CDR2: SGHDN and FVKESK. V lost 4 bases and J lost 4; bases outside the gene matches: 3. The sample taken for sequencing was PBMCs. This chain links TRBV14 with TRBJ2-5; 7 bases are shared with TRBD1. This sequence originates from a woman in her 50s in good health and CMV-seronegative. DNA for the CDR3: TGTGCCAGCAGCCTCAACAGGGGAGAGACCCAGTACTTC. Translation: CASSLNRGETQYF. The whole variable domain, remainder taken from reference TRBV14 and TRBJ2-5, is EAGVTQFPSHSVIEKGQTVTLRCDPISGHDNLYWYRRVMGKEIKFLLHFVKESKQDESGMPNNRFLAERTGGTYSTLKVQPAELEDSGVYFCASSLNRGETQYFGPGTRLLVL.